In this sample, the clone carrying this T cell receptor beta chain turned up a few times. It was RNA transcripts that yielded the amplified TCR beta CDR3 regions. An initial round of RT-PCR targeting the TCR CDR3 relied on the HTBI primer set. TCRdb recomputed calls from the multiplex PCR reads with MiXCR, one row per CDR3 protein. This table holds 300,000 to 450,000 distinct CDR3 sequences, around 14% found once. The sample comes from a study of T cells in Graves' hyperthyroidism and ophthalmopathy. Germline V gene data show CDR1 as SGHRS and CDR2 as YFSETQ. Trimming removed 0 bases at V and 5 bases at J, with 11 bases between. CDR3 length equals 15 residues.

The chain joins TRBV5-1 to TRBJ1-4; TRBD1 is a possible D gene (5 bases). This receptor was taken from a woman aged 18-29 years with Graves' hyperthyroidism that later progressed to Graves' ophthalmopathy. Material: blood. This CDR3 is CASSLGATVNEKLFF. The CDR3 DNA reads as TGCGCCAGCAGCTTGGGGGCGACAGTAAATGAAAAACTGTTTTTT.